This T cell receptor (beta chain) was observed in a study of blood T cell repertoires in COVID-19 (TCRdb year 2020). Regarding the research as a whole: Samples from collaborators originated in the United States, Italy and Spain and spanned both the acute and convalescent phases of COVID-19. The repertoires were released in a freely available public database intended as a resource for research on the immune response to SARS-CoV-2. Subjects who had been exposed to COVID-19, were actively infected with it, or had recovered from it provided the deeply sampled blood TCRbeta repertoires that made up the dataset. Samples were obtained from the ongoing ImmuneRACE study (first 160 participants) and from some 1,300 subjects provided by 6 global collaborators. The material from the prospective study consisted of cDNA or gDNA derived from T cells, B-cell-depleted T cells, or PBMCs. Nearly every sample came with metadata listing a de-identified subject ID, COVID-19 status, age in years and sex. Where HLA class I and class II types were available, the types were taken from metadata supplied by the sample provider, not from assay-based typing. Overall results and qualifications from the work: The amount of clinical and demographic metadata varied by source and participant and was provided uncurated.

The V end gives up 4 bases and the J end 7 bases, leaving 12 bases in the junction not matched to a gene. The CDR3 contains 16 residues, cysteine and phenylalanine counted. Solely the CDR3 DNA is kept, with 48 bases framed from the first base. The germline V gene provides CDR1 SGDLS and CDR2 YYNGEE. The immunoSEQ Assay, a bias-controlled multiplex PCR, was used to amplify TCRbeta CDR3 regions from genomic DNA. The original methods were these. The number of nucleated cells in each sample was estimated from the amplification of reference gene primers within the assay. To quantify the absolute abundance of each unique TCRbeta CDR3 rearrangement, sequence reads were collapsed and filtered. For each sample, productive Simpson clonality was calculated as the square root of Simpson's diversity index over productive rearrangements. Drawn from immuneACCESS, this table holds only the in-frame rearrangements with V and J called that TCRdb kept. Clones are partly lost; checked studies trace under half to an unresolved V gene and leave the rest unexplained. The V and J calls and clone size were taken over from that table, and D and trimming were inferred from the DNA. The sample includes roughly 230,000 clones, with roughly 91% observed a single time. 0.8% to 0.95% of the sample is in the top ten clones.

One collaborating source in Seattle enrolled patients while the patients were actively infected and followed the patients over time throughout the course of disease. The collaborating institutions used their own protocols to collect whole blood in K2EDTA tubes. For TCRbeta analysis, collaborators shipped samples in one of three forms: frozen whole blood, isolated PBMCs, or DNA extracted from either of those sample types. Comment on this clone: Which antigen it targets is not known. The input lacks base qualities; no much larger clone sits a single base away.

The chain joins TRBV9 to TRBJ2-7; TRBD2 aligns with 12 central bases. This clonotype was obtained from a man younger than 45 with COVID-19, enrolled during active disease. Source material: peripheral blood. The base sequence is TGTGCCAGCAGCTCTCCTCTAGCGGGGGGGCCCTGGGAGCAGTACTTC. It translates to CASSSPLAGGPWEQYF.